A selection of T cell receptor beta chains follows, all from one sample in a study of cytomegalovirus exposure and HLA in healthy donors. TCRdb keeps only in-frame clones here, not all; method: immunoSEQ multiplex PCR. The table has about 200,000 clones, 80% to 85% seen once. The specimen sequenced was PBMCs. The receptors come from a woman aged 45 to 65 in good health and CMV-seropositive. CDR3s include the opening cysteine and the closing phenylalanine or tryptophan. D genes are given only for firm matches. Part of the rows lack a size; the others show once, few, many or a class for expanded clones.

J gene,clone size,V gene,D gene,CDR3 protein,CDR3 DNA
TRBJ1-2,few,TRBV28,-,CASNNNYGYTF,TGTGCCAGCAACAACAACTATGGCTACACCTTC
TRBJ1-2,-,TRBV28,-,CASSLPHPIGYTF,TGTGCCAGCAGTTTACCGCACCCTATTGGCTACACCTTC
TRBJ2-1,-,TRBV11-2,TRBD1,CASSLQGSRSYNEQFF,TGTGCCAGCAGTCTACAGGGGTCACGATCCTACAATGAGCAGTTCTTC
TRBJ2-3,once,TRBV5-4,-,CASSKAGDTQYF,TGTGCCAGCAGCAAAGCCGGGGATACGCAGTATTTT
TRBJ2-5,-,TRBV7-2,-,CASSRQRNQETQYF,TGTGCCAGCAGCCGACAGAGAAACCAAGAGACCCAGTACTTC
TRBJ2-4,-,TRBV28,-,CASSLEQVGNIQYF,TGTGCCAGCAGTTTAGAACAGGTGGGCAACATTCAGTACTTC
TRBJ1-2,few,TRBV19,TRBD1,CASSVDRGRGGYTF,TGTGCCAGTAGTGTGGACAGGGGGCGAGGAGGCTACACCTTC
TRBJ2-5,-,TRBV7-7,TRBD2,CASSLAAGGQETQYF,TGTGCCAGCAGCTTAGCTGCGGGAGGACAAGAGACCCAGTACTTC
TRBJ2-1,-,TRBV28,TRBD2,CASSRTTSGRTNEQFF,TGTGCCAGCAGCCGAACTACTAGCGGGCGGACTAATGAGCAGTTCTTC
TRBJ2-4,medium-sized,TRBV21-1,-,CASSKGGNDKNIQYF,TGTGCCAGCAGCAAAGGCGGGAACGACAAAAACATTCAGTACTTC
TRBJ2-2,-,TRBV7-7,TRBD1,CASSEGQTYGGELFF,TGTGCTAGCAGCGAGGGACAGACCTACGGCGGGGAGCTGTTTTTT
TRBJ2-3,-,TRBV18,-,CASSQLGGTDTQYF,TGTGCCAGCTCACAACTGGGAGGAACAGATACGCAGTATTTT
TRBJ1-4,-,TRBV2,-,CASSAGRWIEKLFF,TGTGCCAGCAGTGCAGGGAGGTGGATTGAAAAACTGTTTTTT
TRBJ1-4,-,TRBV5-1,-,CASSLQATNEKLFF,TGCGCCAGCAGCTTACAAGCAACTAATGAAAAACTGTTTTTT
TRBJ1-2,-,TRBV6-5,TRBD1,CASRRTGGNYGYTF,TGTGCCAGCAGGAGGACAGGGGGGAACTATGGCTACACCTTC
TRBJ1-1,-,TRBV5-5,-,CASSLTHRNTEAFF,TGTGCCAGCAGCCTTACACACAGGAACACTGAAGCTTTCTTT
TRBJ2-1,-,TRBV15,TRBD1,CATSTRTGTNNEQFF,TGTGCCACCAGCACGAGGACAGGGACCAACAATGAGCAGTTCTTC
TRBJ1-1,-,TRBV10-2,-,CASSLSRVGTEAFF,TGCGCCAGCAGTTTATCCAGGGTGGGCACTGAAGCTTTCTTT
TRBJ2-5,-,TRBV15,TRBD2,CATSKAIAGWGETQYF,TGTGCCACCAGCAAAGCAATAGCGGGATGGGGAGAGACCCAGTACTTC
TRBJ1-4,-,TRBV10-3,-,CAISESRTATTNEKLFF,TGTGCCATCAGTGAGTCTCGGACAGCCACAACTAATGAAAAACTGTTTTTT
TRBJ2-5,-,TRBV5-5,TRBD1,CASTQGGRQETQYF,TGTGCCAGCACACAGGGGGGTCGCCAAGAGACCCAGTACTTC
TRBJ1-1,-,TRBV6-1,TRBD1,CASIAQDRSGTEAFF,TGTGCCAGCATAGCCCAGGACAGGTCGGGGACTGAAGCTTTCTTT
TRBJ2-2,-,TRBV7-3,-,CASSPRGRADTGELFF,TGTGCCAGCAGCCCTAGGGGCAGAGCCGACACCGGGGAGCTGTTTTTT
TRBJ1-6,few,TRBV11-2,-,CASTPAGPYDNSPLHF,TGTGCCAGCACCCCGGCAGGCCCTTATGATAATTCACCCCTCCACTTT
TRBJ2-3,-,TRBV18,-,CASSPMAGMLDTQYF,TGTGCCAGCTCACCTATGGCGGGGATGTTAGATACGCAGTATTTT
TRBJ2-6,-,TRBV15,-,CATSRDSGAGANGLTF,TGTGCCACCAGCAGAGATTCAGGAGCTGGGGCCAACGGCCTGACTTTC
TRBJ2-5,few,TRBV7-8,TRBD2,CASSLESGGGETQYF,TGTGCCAGCAGCTTAGAGTCGGGGGGGGGAGAGACCCAGTACTTC
TRBJ2-2,-,TRBV5-6,TRBD1,CASSLVGQGWTGELFF,TGTGCCAGCAGCTTGGTGGGACAGGGGTGGACCGGGGAGCTGTTTTTT
TRBJ2-7,-,TRBV10-2,-,CASWVGSLSYEQYF,TGCGCCAGCTGGGTAGGGAGCCTCTCCTACGAGCAGTACTTC